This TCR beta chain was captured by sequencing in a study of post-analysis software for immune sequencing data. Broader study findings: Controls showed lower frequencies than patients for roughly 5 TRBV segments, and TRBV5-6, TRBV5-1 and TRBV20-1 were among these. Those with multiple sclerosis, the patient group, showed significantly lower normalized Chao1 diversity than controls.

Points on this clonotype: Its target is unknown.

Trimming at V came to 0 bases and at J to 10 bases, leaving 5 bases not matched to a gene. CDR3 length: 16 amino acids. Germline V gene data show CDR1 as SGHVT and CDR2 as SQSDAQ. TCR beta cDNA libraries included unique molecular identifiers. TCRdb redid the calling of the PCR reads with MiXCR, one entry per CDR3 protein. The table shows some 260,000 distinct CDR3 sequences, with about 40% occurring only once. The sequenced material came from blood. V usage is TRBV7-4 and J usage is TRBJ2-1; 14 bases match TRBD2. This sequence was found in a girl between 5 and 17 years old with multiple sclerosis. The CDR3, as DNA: TGTGCCAGCAGCTTAGCCGGGACTAGCGGGAGCGGCGAGCAGTTCTTC. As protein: CASSLAGTSGSGEQFF.